The rows below give T cell receptor beta chains drawn from one sample of a study of control samples from healthy donors and cancer patients. Produced via immunoSEQ multiplex PCR; TCRdb's table is partial and in-frame only. The sample has roughly 80,000 clones, 70% to 90% seen once; the top ten hold 1.9%. The sample was PBMCs. These receptors all stem from a woman aged 60 to 75 with head and neck cancer. Each CDR3 is given without its conserved first and last residue. Rows give clone size only sometimes, using once, few, many, or a class for an expanded clone.

clone size: NA; J gene: TRBJ2-2; V gene: TRBV5-1; CDR3 protein: ASRGAANTGELF
clone size: NA; J gene: TRBJ2-3; V gene: TRBV20-1; CDR3 protein: SASILADTQY
clone size: medium-sized; J gene: TRBJ2-3; V gene: TRBV5-6; CDR3 protein: ASSMAGTVSDTQY
clone size: few; J gene: TRBJ1-1; V gene: TRBV7-2; CDR3 protein: ASSGGTDPPTAF
clone size: once; J gene: TRBJ2-7; V gene: TRBV5-6; CDR3 protein: ASSYPGSYEQY
clone size: once; J gene: TRBJ2-1; V gene: TRBV7-9; CDR3 protein: ASSSGLYNEQF
clone size: once; J gene: TRBJ2-1; V gene: TRBV24-1; CDR3 protein: ATAGTSGYNEQF
clone size: NA; J gene: TRBJ1-1; V gene: TRBV9; CDR3 protein: ASSVSVTAGGTEAF
clone size: NA; J gene: TRBJ1-4; V gene: TRBV5-1; CDR3 protein: ASSRDRGGTEKLF
clone size: NA; J gene: TRBJ2-2; V gene: TRBV5-8; CDR3 protein: ASTLGLKTGELF
clone size: NA; J gene: TRBJ1-2; V gene: TRBV28; CDR3 protein: ASSPQGVVDYGYT
clone size: NA; J gene: TRBJ2-1; V gene: TRBV27; CDR3 protein: ASSLYREGYNEQF
clone size: NA; J gene: TRBJ1-2; V gene: TRBV28; CDR3 protein: ASRRTGLNYGYT
clone size: NA; J gene: TRBJ2-7; V gene: TRBV28; CDR3 protein: ASSSPPGLVYYEQY
clone size: NA; J gene: TRBJ2-1; V gene: TRBV5-1; CDR3 protein: ASSSASGSSYNEQF
clone size: NA; J gene: TRBJ1-4; V gene: TRBV6-5; CDR3 protein: ASKPQGSNEKLF
clone size: NA; J gene: TRBJ2-4; V gene: TRBV10-3; CDR3 protein: AISADREANIQY
clone size: once; J gene: TRBJ2-1; V gene: TRBV29-1; CDR3 protein: SVCSGSNVYNEQF
clone size: NA; J gene: TRBJ2-1; V gene: TRBV5-4; CDR3 protein: ASSLASRVGNEQF
clone size: NA; J gene: TRBJ2-1; V gene: TRBV5-1; CDR3 protein: ASSLGTGGFDEQF
clone size: NA; J gene: TRBJ2-7; V gene: TRBV12-2; CDR3 protein: ASRPETGTSSREQY